These 6 T cell receptor beta chains were all obtained from the same sample, sequenced in a study of cytomegalovirus exposure and HLA in healthy donors. This PCR relied on a set of 60 Vbeta primers and 13 Jbeta primers. Profiled with immunoSEQ multiplex PCR; TCRdb holds only in-frame clones, not every one. Among 95,000 to 150,000 clones listed, about 73% were seen once. The sample taken for sequencing was PBMCs. The receptors stem from a woman aged 40 to 50 in good health and CMV-seronegative.

The rearrangement links TRBV13 to TRBJ2-1, with 7 bases identical to TRBD2. There are 17 residues in the CDR3. V dropped 1 base and J dropped 5; count of bases not matched to a gene: 11. Germline V CDR1 and CDR2: PRHDT, FYEKMQ (reference sequence). CDR3 nucleotides: TGTGCCAGCAGCTTAGTTAGGGCGGGAGCGGGGCACAATGAGCAGTTCTTC. It translates to CASSLVRAGAGHNEQFF.

The rearrangement joins TRBV4-3 to TRBJ2-2; 14 bases fit TRBD2. This CDR3 spans 17 amino acids. V lost 1 base and J lost 7; bases outside the gene matches: 5. Germline V gene lookup returns CDR1 LGHNA and CDR2 YSLEER. The CDR3 reads CASSQGLAGGIGGELFF. The CDR3 DNA reads as TGCGCCAGCAGCCAAGGACTAGCGGGAGGGATAGGCGGGGAGCTGTTTTTT.

The gene calls are TRBV11-3 and TRBJ2-3, with 9 bases matching TRBD2. Trimming at V came to 6 bases and at J to 7 bases, leaving 5 bases not matched to a gene. CDR1 is SGHNT and CDR2 is YENEEA in the germline V gene. The CDR3 is 13 amino acids. CDR3 sequence: CASSTSGSYTQYF. CDR3 sequence (DNA): TGTGCCAGCAGTACTAGCGGGTCCTATACGCAGTATTTT.

This chain uses TRBV5-1 with TRBJ2-5; D might be TRBD1 (6 bases). Germline lookup yields CDR1 SGHRS and CDR2 YFSETQ. The CDR3 contains 14 residues. The V end lost 4 bases, the J end lost 5 bases, and 15 bases lay between the germline ends. Here the CDR3 reads CASSIGQPLETQYF. The CDR3 region has the DNA TGCGCCAGCAGCATCGGACAGCCTCTTGAGACCCAGTACTTC.

The V call is TRBV7-3, the J call TRBJ2-3; 7 positions match TRBD2. Trimming cost V 5 bases and J 0 bases; bases outside gene matches: 5. The CDR3 is made up of 15 amino acids. In germline, CDR1 is SGHTA, CDR2 FQGTGA. CDR3 nucleotide sequence: TGTGCCAGCAGCCGAAGCGGGGCTAGCACAGATACGCAGTATTTT. This sequence encodes CASSRSGASTDTQYF.

This clone has only one observation. The gene calls are TRBV7-3 and TRBJ2-3; weak D call: TRBD2 (6 bases). CDR1 SGHTA and CDR2 FQGTGA come from the germline V gene. V shed 6 bases and J shed 5 bases, with 21 bases lying between them. The CDR3 loop spans 16 amino acids. CDR3 DNA: TGTGCCAGCAGTCGAAACCCCCCCGGGAGCGGAGATACGCAGTATTTT. Protein sequence: CASSRNPPGSGDTQYF.